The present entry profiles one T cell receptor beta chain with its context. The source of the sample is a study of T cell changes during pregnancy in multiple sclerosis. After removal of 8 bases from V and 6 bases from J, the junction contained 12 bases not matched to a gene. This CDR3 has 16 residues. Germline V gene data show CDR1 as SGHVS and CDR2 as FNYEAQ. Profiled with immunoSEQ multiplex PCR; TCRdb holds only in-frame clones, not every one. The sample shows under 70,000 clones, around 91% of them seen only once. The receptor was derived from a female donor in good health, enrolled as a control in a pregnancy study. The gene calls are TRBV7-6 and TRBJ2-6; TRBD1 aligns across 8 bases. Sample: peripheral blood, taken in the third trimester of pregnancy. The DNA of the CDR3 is TGTGCCAGCTCCGGGACAGGCACCCCGTTGGCCAACGTCCTGACTTTC. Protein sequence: CASSGTGTPLANVLTF.